This T cell receptor beta chain emerged from a study of blood T cell repertoires in COVID-19. The participants were between about 18 and 90 years old and came from roughly 25 US areas. Cohort allocation depended upon clinical history that participants reported. Recovered status applied to Cohort 3 donors who had two consecutive negative PCRs. It also applied to those with clearance or with symptom resolution. The repertoire was sequenced with immunoSEQ multiplex PCR; TCRdb's copy has only in-frame clones and lacks some. The profile shows about 200,000 clones, roughly 90% of them singletons. The origin of this receptor is a woman aged 18-35 years who had recovered from COVID-19. The sequenced sample consisted of PBMCs or T cells enriched from blood (not recorded which).

CDR3 DNA sequence: TGCAGCGTTGAAATGGGACTAGACAGTGAAAATGAGCAGTTCTTC. Protein sequence: CSVEMGLDSENEQFF. V is TRBV29-1 and J is TRBJ2-1; 8 nucleotides match TRBD2. The V gene end was trimmed by 2 bases and the J gene end by 7 bases; junction bases not matched to a gene: 10. This CDR3 region has 15 residues. Per the germline V gene, CDR1 is SQVTM and CDR2 is ANQGSEA.